This T cell receptor (beta chain) was identified during a study of cytomegalovirus exposure and HLA in healthy donors. Study at large: The approximately 710 first-cohort repertoires and the 95 to 150 validation repertoires shared the same platform, a later analysis reported. Whole-study findings and limits: The study designated 150 or so TCR beta chains cytomegalovirus-associated.

This clone was picked up a small number of times. Its matching antigen is unknown. The junction departs from germline at one end; a sequencing error may be responsible. Libraries were prepared by immunoSEQ multiplex PCR; TCRdb keeps only in-frame clonotypes and omits some of them. The table records 150,000 to 200,000 clones, around 87% of them present only once. CDR3 length equals 14 residues. Germline V lookup: CDR1 SEHNR, CDR2 FQNEAQ (reference sequence). The donors were part of the validation cohort, which consisted of roughly 120 subjects and was separate from the first cohort of 666 subjects. The material sequenced was PBMCs. The chain has TRBV7-9 and TRBJ1-5, with 10 bases lining up with TRBD1. The receptor was isolated from a woman younger than 45 in good health and CMV-seronegative. The DNA for the CDR3 is TGTGCCAGCAGCTTGGGACAGGGGTATCATCCCCAGCATTTT. It yields the protein CASSLGQGYHPQHF.